Listed here is a single TCR beta chain. Its specificity is unknown. CD45RO-negative, CCR7-selected cells formed the naive CD8 fraction, which excluded terminally differentiated effector memory CD45RA+ cells. This entry is derived from a study of shared clonotypes between healthy human individuals. Study-level points and caveats: It was the non-shared clonotypes that had lower generation probabilities than clonotypes shared by all four donors. Larger richness was generally estimated for naive than memory subsets. The diversity represented, both genetic and in exposure history, was limited by few donors.

Generated by immunoSEQ multiplex PCR, the TCRdb table keeps only in-frame clones and is missing some. The sample has just over 2,000,000 clones, less than 95% seen once. Sequencing was done on a sample of naive CD8+ T cells sorted from blood. This TCR was sampled from a young man in good health.

The chain's CDR3 is CASSSTLGARTDTQYF. In nucleotides, the CDR3 is TGCGCCAGCAGCTCTACCCTGGGGGCCCGCACAGATACGCAGTATTTT. The chain combines TRBV4-1 with TRBJ2-3; TRBD1 might be the D (6 bases). The ends were cut back, 5 bases at V and 1 base at J, with 16 bases in the middle. The germline gives CDR1 MGHRA, CDR2 YSYEKL. The CDR3 extends over 16 amino acids.